This entry features one TCR beta chain sequence. The CDR3 length is 15 residues. CDR1 is MNHEY and CDR2 is SMNVEV in the germline V gene (reference sequence). With 2 bases removed from V and 4 bases from J, the gap between germline ends came to 14 bases. The data were obtained in a study of blood T cell repertoires in COVID-19. For the study at large: From the United States, Italy and Spain came samples of acute and convalescent COVID-19.

Original analysis: Estimated nucleated cell counts came from reference gene primer amplification. Sequenced by immunoSEQ multiplex PCR; TCRdb stores in-frame clones only, minus some. V and J calls and clone size are copied from that table; D and trimming were computed from the DNA. The sample comprises approximately 60,000 clones, 76% of which are singletons, and 50% rests with the top ten. The sequenced material came from peripheral blood. The receptor was isolated from an elderly woman with acute or convalescent COVID-19. The genes are TRBV27 and TRBJ1-2; D is unresolved. CDR3 region: CASSLARHRGYGYTF. CDR3 nucleotides: TGTGCCAGCAGTTTAGCACGGCACCGGGGCTATGGCTACACCTTC.